These T cell receptor beta chains were read from a single sample in a study of blood T cells in healthy people across ages. In TCRdb, the 5' RACE reads were re-called with MiXCR into one record per CDR3 protein. The sample shows 720,000 or so distinct CDR3 sequences, around 38% of them seen only once. The sample was blood. Every receptor here comes from a man of 80 years or more in good health. Both conserved end residues are part of each CDR3. The order of the fields is V gene, CDR3 length, CDR3 protein.

V: TRBV28
length: 13
CDR3: CASSVYRNQPQHF

V: TRBV20-1
length: 14
CDR3: CSAPSGRAGGELFF

V: TRBV4-1
length: 15
CDR3: CASSQNAGQRYGYTF

V: TRBV4-1
length: 17
CDR3: CASSRTSGGVDVSEQFF

V: TRBV6-1
length: 14
CDR3: CASRLMASTDTQYF

V: TRBV3-1
length: 15
CDR3: CASSQGTSSLDEQFF

V: TRBV28
length: 15
CDR3: CASSPHRGNQETQYF

V: TRBV27
length: 16
CDR3: CASSVKTGVDTGELFF

V: TRBV7-6
length: 15
CDR3: CASSSVGGALNEQFF

V: TRBV7-2
length: 17
CDR3: CASSLGRTGSNTGELFF

V: TRBV6-1
length: 16
CDR3: CASSERGSGGDNEQFF

V: TRBV6-2/TRBV6-3
length: 16
CDR3: CTSSAPRQNLLNIQYF

V: TRBV3-1
length: 14
CDR3: CASSRGRGVHEQYF

V: TRBV6-5
length: 16
CDR3: CASQGTSGPRYNEQFF

V: TRBV18
length: 14
CDR3: CASSPTGTKDTQYF

V: TRBV6-2/TRBV6-3
length: 14
CDR3: CASTWTEGNQPQHF

V: TRBV27
length: 18
CDR3: CASSPPFRREGGYNEQFF

V: TRBV18
length: 12
CDR3: CASSPGDSEAFF

V: TRBV27
length: 14
CDR3: CASSLSFQGGTQYF

V: TRBV28
length: 13
CDR3: CASRTGGDYGYTF

V: TRBV28
length: 14
CDR3: CASSFHRGPNEQFF

V: TRBV7-9
length: 15
CDR3: CASSVAGGSYNEQFF

V: TRBV6-5
length: 11
CDR3: CASRDALEQYF

V: TRBV5-1
length: 16
CDR3: CASSLGWRQGKNEQYF

V: TRBV20-1
length: 18
CDR3: CSARGLGLAGGYYNEQFF

V: TRBV20-1
length: 13
CDR3: CSAPDRVTDTQYF

V: TRBV7-2
length: 17
CDR3: CASSPGQGSGRTDTQYF

V: TRBV13
length: 17
CDR3: CASSLRRRGTGPWEQYF

V: TRBV28
length: 16
CDR3: CASSSVRGPFLHEQYF

V: TRBV20-1
length: 16
CDR3: CNASPRDPITMDEQFF

V: TRBV28
length: 15
CDR3: CASSSPGQGDNEQFF

V: TRBV15
length: 15
CDR3: CATSPLGAWANVLTF

V: TRBV7-2
length: 14
CDR3: CASSATGGTGELFF

V: TRBV21-1
length: 13
CDR3: CASRGDNSYEQYF

V: TRBV3-1
length: 18
CDR3: CASSHTGTSGSPKETQYF

V: TRBV27
length: 13
CDR3: CASRSPFGWEQYF

V: TRBV24-1
length: 16
CDR3: CATSDSRDRPKETQYF

V: TRBV6-6
length: 15
CDR3: CASIGDRAPFYKQYF

V: TRBV7-9
length: 16
CDR3: CASSFIGGGKDYGYTF

V: TRBV29-1
length: 13
CDR3: CSGDRDSNQPQHF

V: TRBV20-1
length: 14
CDR3: CSASTSGYDNEQFF